This TCR beta chain was sequenced during a study of T cell responses to AZD1222 COVID-19 vaccine. Regarding the study as a whole: There were repertoire samples only from the period after the peak T cell response.

Using immunoSEQ multiplex PCR, the repertoire was profiled, and TCRdb retains in-frame clones only, with some absent. The profile covers about 99,000 clones, with nearly 90% appearing a single time and 2.5% to 3% taken by the ten largest. Germline CDR1 and CDR2: MNHEY and SMNVEV (reference sequence). The ends were cut back, 8 bases at V and 1 base at J, with 11 bases in the middle. The CDR3 length is 13 residues. In the case of this clone: Its antigen is still unknown.

The input for sequencing was peripheral blood, taken on day 0 of AZD1222 vaccination. The chain recombines TRBV27 with TRBJ1-1, with D possibly being TRBD1 (5 bases). The receptor comes from an adult in good health. CDR3 residues: CASGLTENTEAFF. The DNA of the CDR3 is TGTGCCAGCGGCCTGACAGAGAACACTGAAGCTTTCTTT.